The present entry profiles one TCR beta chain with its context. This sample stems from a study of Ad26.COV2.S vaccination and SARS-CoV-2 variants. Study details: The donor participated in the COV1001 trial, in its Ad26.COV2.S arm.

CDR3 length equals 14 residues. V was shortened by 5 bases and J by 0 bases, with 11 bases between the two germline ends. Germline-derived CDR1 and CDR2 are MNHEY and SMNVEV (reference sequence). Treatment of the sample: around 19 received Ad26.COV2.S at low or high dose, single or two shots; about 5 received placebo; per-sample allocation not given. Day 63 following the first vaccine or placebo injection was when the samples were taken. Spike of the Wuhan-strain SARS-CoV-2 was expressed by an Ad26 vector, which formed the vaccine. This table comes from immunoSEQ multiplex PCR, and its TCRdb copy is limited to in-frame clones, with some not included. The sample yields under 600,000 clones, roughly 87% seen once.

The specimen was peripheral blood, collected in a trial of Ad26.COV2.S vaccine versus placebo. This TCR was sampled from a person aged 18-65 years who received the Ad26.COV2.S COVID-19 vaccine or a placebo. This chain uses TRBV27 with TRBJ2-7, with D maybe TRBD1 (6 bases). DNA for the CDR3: TGTGCCAGCAGTCGACAGGACCTCTCCTACGAGCAGTACTTC. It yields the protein CASSRQDLSYEQYF.